These 7 T cell receptor beta chains originate from one sample sequenced in a study of blood T cells in healthy people across ages. The authors ran a second PCR of roughly 6 to 12 cycles using a sample-barcoded 5' primer and a J-beta primer mix. TCRdb independently ran MiXCR on the 5' RACE reads; one entry per CDR3 protein. Among roughly 1,100,000 distinct CDR3 sequences listed, about 25% were seen once. The data also belong to a second study, concerning T cells of mothers and their children.

The sequencing sample was made of blood. The receptors derive from a girl aged 2 to 10 in good health.

A few counts support this clonotype. The gene calls are TRBV24-1 and TRBJ2-1; no definite D call. Germline assignment: CDR1 KGHDR and CDR2 SFDVKD. V lost 4 bases to trimming and J lost 8 bases, with 20 bases between them. The CDR3 loop spans 16 amino acids. The CDR3 sequence is CATSDPTSGPYYEQFF. The CDR3, as DNA: TGTGCCACCAGTGACCCGACTTCGGGCCCCTATTATGAGCAGTTCTTC.

This clonotype came up a few times. V usage is TRBV29-1 and J usage is TRBJ2-7; tentative D call: TRBD2 (5 bases). This CDR3 has 13 amino acids. With 3 bases removed from V and 0 bases from J, the gap between germline ends came to 9 bases. The germline gives CDR1 SQVTM, CDR2 ANQGSEA. Here the CDR3 reads CSVELRDSYEQYF. The CDR3, as DNA: TGCAGCGTTGAGTTGAGGGACTCCTACGAGCAGTACTTC.

The count of this clonotype is one. The J gene is TRBJ2-5, the V gene TRBV28, with 7 bases aligning to TRBD1. The J call may be in error: the DNA end matches TRBJ2-7 better. The CDR3 runs to 13 residues. The germline V gene encodes CDR1 MDHEN and CDR2 SYDVKM. The CDR3 coding sequence is TGTGCCAGCCGCAGGGACAGACCCTACGAGCAGTACTTC. Amino acid sequence: CASRRDRPYEQYF.

In nucleotides, the CDR3 is TGTGCCAGCAGCCTTACTACAGGGGTTCGGAGCACTGAAGCTTTCTTT. This codes for CASSLTTGVRSTEAFF. This chain joins TRBV5-5 and TRBJ1-1, with 7 bases aligning to TRBD1. V lost 4 bases and J lost 4; bases outside the gene matches: 13. CDR1 is SGHKS, CDR2 YYEKEE, per germline (reference sequence). The CDR3 runs 16 residues.

On this clonotype: A junction boundary mismatches the germline segment, possibly from a read error. J is TRBJ1-3 and V is TRBV4-3; D is unclear. This CDR3 contains 15 residues. Germline V lookup: CDR1 LGHNA, CDR2 YSLEER. The DNA of the CDR3 is TGCGCCGGCAGCCAAGAACTAGGGTCGGGAAACACCATATATTTT. Encoded protein: CAGSQELGSGNTIYF.

The chain recombines TRBV7-2 with TRBJ2-1, with TRBD2 matching 11 bases. Germline assignment: CDR1 SGHTA and CDR2 FQGNSA. V was clipped by 5 bases and J by 6 bases; unmatched bases: 9. CDR3 length: 16 amino acids. CDR3 coding DNA: TGTGCCAGCAGCCACCCGGGACTAGCGGAAGTCAATGAGCAGTTCTTC. It is translated as CASSHPGLAEVNEQFF.

The chain is built from TRBV4-1 and TRBJ1-1; TRBD1 matches 9 bases. The CDR3 is made up of 15 amino acids. The germline V gene has CDR1 MGHRA and CDR2 YSYEKL. V lost 2 bases to trimming and J lost 7 bases; unmatched junction nucleotides: 8. DNA for the CDR3: TGCGCCAGCAGCCAAATCCCCAGGGGACAGGGTGAAGCTTTCTTT. This encodes CASSQIPRGQGEAFF.